This T cell receptor beta chain was identified during a study of T cell responses to AZD1222 COVID-19 vaccine. Second doses were pooled across both intervals (about 4 or about 12 weeks). The table came from immunoSEQ multiplex PCR; TCRdb's copy has only in-frame clones and leaves some out. The table has 150,000 to 250,000 clones, just over 90% seen once. This CDR3 is built from 11 residues. Deletions cut 9 bases from V and 5 bases from J, with 10 bases between. Germline V CDR1 and CDR2: KGHDR, SFDVKD. With respect to this clone: Its matching antigen is unknown.

The study's findings and limits: Spike-specific TCR breadth and depth were elevated following two AZD1222 doses. None of the repertoires were sampled until the peak T cell response had passed.

The chain couples TRBV24-1 to TRBJ2-7, with D possibly matching TRBD2 (6 bases). The TCR comes from an adult who received the AZD1222 COVID-19 vaccine. Sequenced here: peripheral blood, sampled 28 days after the second AZD1222 dose. The chain's CDR3 is CATGTEDEQYF. CDR3 coding DNA: TGTGCCACCGGGACTGAGGACGAGCAGTACTTC.